Listed here is a single T cell receptor (beta chain). The clone's antigen remains unknown. It has no much larger one-base neighbor in the sample; base qualities were not kept. At diagnosis, tumor, uninvolved tumor-adjacent lung and peripheral blood were collected and then preserved as a mix of FFPE and fresh-frozen material. For TCR repertoire profiling, blood samples were analyzed in the form of peripheral blood mononuclear cells. The source of the sample is a study of T cells in localized non-small cell lung cancer (dated by TCRdb to the early 2020s). Regarding the study in general: The study examined T cell repertoires in 200 to 300 patients with early-stage NSCLC and compared tumors with uninvolved tumor-adjacent lungs. All 240 or so NSCLC patients in the cohort were treatment-naive and had localized lung tumors that were resected. Of the NSCLC patients, roughly 130 were male and approximately 99 were female, and the mean age was approximately 69 years. General conclusions and limits of the study: Since the design was exploratory, TCR variables were selected using unadjusted p-values with no false-discovery rate correction. Because multi-region tumor sequencing was not performed, intratumor heterogeneity could not be ruled out. Uninvolved tumor-adjacent lung showed the highest T cell clonality, higher than tumor, which suggests more focused antigenic responses in the uninvolved tumor-adjacent lung. Higher blood T cell density associated with longer overall survival, while higher adjacent-lung clonality associated with shorter survival. Of the top 100 tumor clones, a median of about 53 were detected in paired uninvolved adjacent lung; 28 were also among that lung's top 100.

CDR1 and CDR2, per the germline V gene, are SGHDT and YYEEEE. V is shortened by 1 base, J by 4 bases, and the region joining them spans 15 bases. The CDR3 contains 16 residues, cysteine and phenylalanine counted. Of the read, only the CDR3 DNA is kept; its 48 bases are in frame from base 1. The immunoSEQ Assay was used to sequence TCR beta CDR3 regions from DNA. The paper's processing steps were these. To compute T cell density, TCR beta template counts were normalized to usable DNA, which was estimated by amplifying housekeeping genes. Using the preseqR package, richness was estimated by extrapolating to 120,000 templates for tissue samples and 400,000 templates for PBMC samples. Clonality was taken to be one minus Pielou's evenness. To identify tissue-enriched TCRs, differential abundance testing was run on productive amino-acid clonotypes with a minimum total count of 5 and an alpha of 0.1. The Jaccard Index and the Morisita Overlap Index were used to measure how much the repertoires overlapped between compartments. GLIPH clustered TCR beta CDR3s with public tetramer-defined viral CDR3s; viral motifs required at least three viral sequences plus V-gene enrichment. In its TCRdb copy, this immuneACCESS table keeps in-frame sequences only and misses some clones. Where compared with another copy, unresolved V genes explain less than half of these, and the others have no known cause. V and J calls and clone size follow that table, whereas D and trimming were derived from the DNA. The sample contains about 52,000 clones, more than 80% of them found a single time. The top ten hold roughly 18% of the sample.

This specimen consisted of peripheral blood, obtained before any cancer treatment. The sequence joins TRBV5-6 to TRBJ1-3; TRBD1 is a weak D gene call, 6 bases matching. The receptor was isolated from a male donor older than 55 with stage III squamous cell lung carcinoma. CDR3 region: CASSLMIGGFGNTIYF. The DNA reads as follows: TGTGCCAGCAGCTTGATGATTGGGGGCTTCGGAAACACCATATATTTT.